This record looks at one TCR beta chain sequence and its context. Assay: immunoSEQ multiplex PCR; the TCRdb copy retains only in-frame clones and omits some. Counted here are fewer than 250,000 clones, roughly 83% occurring once; the ten biggest clones make up roughly 1.9%. Participants, roughly 18 to 90 years old, spanned around 25 US areas. This sample stems from a study of blood T cell repertoires in COVID-19. Study-level background: The study drew acute and convalescent COVID-19 samples from the United States, Italy and Spain. In each case, the material was cDNA or gDNA derived from T cells, B-cell-depleted T cells, or PBMCs.

Per germline, CDR1 SGHDT and CDR2 YYEEEE. Deletions cut 0 bases from V and 8 bases from J, with 11 bases between. The CDR3 loop spans 13 amino acids. The chain employs TRBV5-6 and TRBJ1-2; tentative D call: TRBD1 (5 bases). The clonotype comes from a woman between 50 and 59 years old who had recovered from COVID-19. Sequenced sample: PBMCs or T cells enriched from blood (not recorded which). CDR3 nucleotide sequence: TGTGCCAGCAGCTTGGAGGCGGGGACCGGCTACACCTTC. Amino acids: CASSLEAGTGYTF.